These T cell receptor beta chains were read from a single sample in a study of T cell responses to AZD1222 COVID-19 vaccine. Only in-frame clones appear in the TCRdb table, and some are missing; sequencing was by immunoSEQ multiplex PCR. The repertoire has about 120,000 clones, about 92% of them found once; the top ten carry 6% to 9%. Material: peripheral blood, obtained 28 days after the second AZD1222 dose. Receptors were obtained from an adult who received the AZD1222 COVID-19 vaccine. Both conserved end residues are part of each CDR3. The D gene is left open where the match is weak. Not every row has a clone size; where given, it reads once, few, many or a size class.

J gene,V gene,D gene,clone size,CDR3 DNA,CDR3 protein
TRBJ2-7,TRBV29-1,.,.,TGCAGCGTTGAAACGACCTCCTACGAGCAGTACTTC,CSVETTSYEQYF
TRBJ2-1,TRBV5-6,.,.,TGTGCCAGCAGCTTTAGAAGCCATGAGCAGTTCTTC,CASSFRSHEQFF
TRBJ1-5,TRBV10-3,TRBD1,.,TGTGCCATCGGGGGACAGGGGGGCAATAGCAATCAGCCCCAGCATTTT,CAIGGQGGNSNQPQHF
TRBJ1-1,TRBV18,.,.,TGTGCCAGCTCACTCCAGGGGCTCCAGGTAGGCAACACTGAAGCTTTCTTT,CASSLQGLQVGNTEAFF
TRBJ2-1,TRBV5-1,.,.,TGCGCCAGCAGCGCGGATGGGAGCTCCTACAATGAGCAGTTCTTC,CASSADGSSYNEQFF
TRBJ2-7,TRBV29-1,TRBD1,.,TGCAGCGTAGCGTTACAGGGGGCTTTATCCTACGAGCAGTACTTC,CSVALQGALSYEQYF
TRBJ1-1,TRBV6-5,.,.,TGTGCCAGCACTAGCCGGTCTACCGGGCAAAAAGCTTTCTTT,CASTSRSTGQKAFF
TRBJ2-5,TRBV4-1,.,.,TGCGCCAGCAGCCAAGTCGAGGGCCAGCAAGAGACCCAGTACTTC,CASSQVEGQQETQYF
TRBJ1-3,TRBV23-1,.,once,TGCGCCAGCAGTCGGGTCGAGTTCCTAGCCGGAAACACCATATATTTT,CASSRVEFLAGNTIYF
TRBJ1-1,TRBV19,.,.,TGTGCCAGTAGTATAGGCACAAGGGTATCCTCGCGGAGGACTGAAGCTTTCTTT,CASSIGTRVSSRRTEAFF
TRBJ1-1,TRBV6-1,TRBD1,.,TGTGCCAGCAGCACGACAGGGCGAAACACTGAAGCTTTCTTT,CASSTTGRNTEAFF
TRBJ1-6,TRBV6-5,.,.,TGTGCCAGCAGTTACAGTTTTAATAATTCACCCCTCCACTTT,CASSYSFNNSPLHF
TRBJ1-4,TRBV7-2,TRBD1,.,TGTGCCAGCAGCTTACGGGGGACAGGGCCCTCTGAAAAACTGTTTTTT,CASSLRGTGPSEKLFF
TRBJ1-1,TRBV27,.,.,TGTGCCAGCAGTCCCCCCGACAGCGTCCTGGCGATCACTGAAGCTTTCTTT,CASSPPDSVLAITEAFF
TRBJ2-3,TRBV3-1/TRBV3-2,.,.,TGTGCCAGCAGCCAACCAAATAGGGAAGATACGCAGTATTTT,CASSQPNREDTQYF
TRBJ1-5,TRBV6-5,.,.,TGTGCCAGCTCCCCCCGGGGGGGAAATCAGCCCCAGCATTTT,CASSPRGGNQPQHF
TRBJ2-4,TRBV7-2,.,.,TGTGCCAGCAGCTTAGTAGGGTTAGCCAAAAACATTCAGTACTTC,CASSLVGLAKNIQYF
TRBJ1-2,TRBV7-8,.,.,TGTGCCAGCAGCCCTGGAGGGGTTGTCTATGGCTACACCTTC,CASSPGGVVYGYTF
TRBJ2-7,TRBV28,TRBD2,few,TGTGCCACCAGACCAGAGACTAGCGGATCCTACGAGCAGTACTTC,CATRPETSGSYEQYF
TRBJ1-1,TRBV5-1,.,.,TGCGCCAGCAGCTCCACACCGGATCTGAACACTGAAGCTTTCTTT,CASSSTPDLNTEAFF
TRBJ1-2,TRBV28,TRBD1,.,TGTGCCAGCAGTCCCACCCTGACAGGGGGAACGGGTGGCTACACCTTC,CASSPTLTGGTGGYTF
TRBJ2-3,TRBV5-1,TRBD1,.,TGCGCCAGCAGCGCGGGACAGGGCTCTAGCACAGATACGCAGTATTTT,CASSAGQGSSTDTQYF
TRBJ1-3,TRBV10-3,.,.,TGTGCCATCACGGCGGATGGGAATGGAAACACCATATATTTT,CAITADGNGNTIYF
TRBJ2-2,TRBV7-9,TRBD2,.,TGTGCCAGCAGCCCCCGAGCGGGGTACACCGGGGAGCTGTTTTTT,CASSPRAGYTGELFF
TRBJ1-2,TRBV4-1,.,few,TGCGCCAGCAGCCAAGAGGCACTCAACCCAACGCGGGGCTACACCTTC,CASSQEALNPTRGYTF
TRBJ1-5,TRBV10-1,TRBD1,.,TGCGCCAGCAGTGAACCCCGGACAGGCTTTAGCAATCAGCCCCAGCATTTT,CASSEPRTGFSNQPQHF
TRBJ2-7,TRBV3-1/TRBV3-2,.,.,TGTGCCAGCAGCCAAGAGGGCGAGCAGTACTTC,CASSQEGEQYF
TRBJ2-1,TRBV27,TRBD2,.,TGTGCCAGCACTCATCTAGCGGGAGGGTACAATGAGCAGTTCTTC,CASTHLAGGYNEQFF
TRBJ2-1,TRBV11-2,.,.,TGTGCCAGCAGCTTAGTGAGCGCTAGCGTAGATGAGCAGTTCTTC,CASSLVSASVDEQFF
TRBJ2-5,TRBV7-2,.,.,TGTGCCAGCTCTTCGGTAGAGACCCAGTACTTC,CASSSVETQYF
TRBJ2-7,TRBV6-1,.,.,TGTGCCAGCAGTGAATGGCCGCACGAGCAGTACTTC,CASSEWPHEQYF
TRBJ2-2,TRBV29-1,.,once,TGCAGCGTTGCCGGGGACATTGGCGGGGAGCTGTTTTTT,CSVAGDIGGELFF
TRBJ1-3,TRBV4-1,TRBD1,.,TGCGCCAGCAGCCTTTCGACAGGGGGGAACACCATATATTTT,CASSLSTGGNTIYF
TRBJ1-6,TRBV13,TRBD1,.,TGTGCCAGCAGCGCAACCGGGACAGGGAATTCACCCCTCCACTTT,CASSATGTGNSPLHF
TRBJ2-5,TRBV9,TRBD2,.,TGTGCCAGCAGCTGGACTAGCGGGCAAGAGACCCAGTACTTC,CASSWTSGQETQYF
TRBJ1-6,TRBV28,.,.,TGTGCCAGCAGCCCCCTCGGGGGCCCTTATAATTCACCCCTCCACTTT,CASSPLGGPYNSPLHF
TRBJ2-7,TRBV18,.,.,TGTGCCAGCTCACCAAAACGGGACACATACTACGAGCAGTACTTC,CASSPKRDTYYEQYF